This T cell receptor beta chain is drawn from a study of cytomegalovirus exposure and HLA in healthy donors. This clone was counted a single time. The germline gives CDR1 SGHTA, CDR2 FQGTGA. Deletions cut 5 bases from V and 6 bases from J, with 14 bases between. This CDR3 has 13 amino acids. PCR was performed using 60 Vbeta and 13 Jbeta primers. Authors' processing steps: A later analysis counted approximately 80 million unique TCR beta chains, 9.5 million to 13 million shared. Sequencing used immunoSEQ multiplex PCR; TCRdb keeps in-frame clones, though not all of them. The V and J calls and clone size were taken over from that table, and D and trimming were inferred from the DNA. The sample records about 160,000 clones, roughly 82% being singletons.

The sequenced material came from PBMCs. This sequence was found in a girl between 10 and 17 years old in good health and CMV-seropositive. The chain is built from TRBV7-3 and TRBJ2-7; possible D gene TRBD2, 5 bases. In DNA form, the CDR3 reads TGTGCCAGCAGCCTGATTTCACGGGGCGAGCAGTACTTC. Translation: CASSLISRGEQYF. Variable domain in full (rest from reference TRBV7-3 and TRBJ2-7): GAGVSQTPSNKVTEKGKYVELRCDPISGHTALYWYRQSLGQGPEFLIYFQGTGAADDSGLPNDRFFAVRPEGSVSTLKIQRTERGDSAVYLCASSLISRGEQYFGPGTRLTVT.